This T cell receptor beta chain was retrieved from a study of beta chain features in type 1 diabetes. V gave up 1 base and J gave up 1 base; unmatched junction bases: 9. The germline CDR1 and CDR2 sequences are LGHNA and YNFKEQ. This CDR3 contains 18 residues. Broader study findings: Insertions were fewer and deletions more numerous at VDJ junctions in type 1 diabetes patients. Shorter TCRB CDR3s, moderately but significantly so, were found in Type 1 diabetes patients in all four CD4+ subsets.

As every portion of the isolated RNA was reverse transcribed, the sequencing read expressed TCRB transcripts. The method was immunoSEQ multiplex PCR; TCRdb's version includes in-frame clones alone and lacks a portion of them. The sample lists 600,000 to 700,000 clones, roughly 12% occurring once. In its sample, this clone was seen a few times. Its antigen is undetermined. This TCR was sampled from a man aged 25 to 45 with type 1 diabetes. The specimen was naive CD4+ T cells from blood. V usage is TRBV4-2 and J usage is TRBJ1-5, with 8 positions matching TRBD1. CDR3: CASSQVSGGVTSNQPQHF. CDR3 coding DNA: TGTGCCAGCAGCCAAGTATCAGGGGGCGTTACAAGCAATCAGCCCCAGCATTTT.